This T cell receptor beta chain was retrieved from a study of blood T cell repertoires in COVID-19. Study-level information: Donors in the United States, Italy and Spain gave samples during acute or convalescent COVID-19.

Profiled with immunoSEQ multiplex PCR; TCRdb holds only in-frame clones, not every one. The table has about 130,000 clones, more than 75% seen once; the top ten hold about an eighth. J gave up 5 bases and V 5 bases, and 8 bases lay outside the gene matches. The CDR3 length is 14 residues. Germline lookup yields CDR1 SGHTA and CDR2 FQGNSA. This sequence originates from a woman aged 70-85 years with COVID-19, enrolled during active disease. The sequenced sample consisted of peripheral blood. The rearrangement uses TRBV7-2 and TRBJ1-1, with TRBD1 matching 7 bases. CDR3 bases: TGTGCCAGCAGCCCCCCACCAGGGGGGACTGAAGCTTTCTTT. Amino acids: CASSPPPGGTEAFF.